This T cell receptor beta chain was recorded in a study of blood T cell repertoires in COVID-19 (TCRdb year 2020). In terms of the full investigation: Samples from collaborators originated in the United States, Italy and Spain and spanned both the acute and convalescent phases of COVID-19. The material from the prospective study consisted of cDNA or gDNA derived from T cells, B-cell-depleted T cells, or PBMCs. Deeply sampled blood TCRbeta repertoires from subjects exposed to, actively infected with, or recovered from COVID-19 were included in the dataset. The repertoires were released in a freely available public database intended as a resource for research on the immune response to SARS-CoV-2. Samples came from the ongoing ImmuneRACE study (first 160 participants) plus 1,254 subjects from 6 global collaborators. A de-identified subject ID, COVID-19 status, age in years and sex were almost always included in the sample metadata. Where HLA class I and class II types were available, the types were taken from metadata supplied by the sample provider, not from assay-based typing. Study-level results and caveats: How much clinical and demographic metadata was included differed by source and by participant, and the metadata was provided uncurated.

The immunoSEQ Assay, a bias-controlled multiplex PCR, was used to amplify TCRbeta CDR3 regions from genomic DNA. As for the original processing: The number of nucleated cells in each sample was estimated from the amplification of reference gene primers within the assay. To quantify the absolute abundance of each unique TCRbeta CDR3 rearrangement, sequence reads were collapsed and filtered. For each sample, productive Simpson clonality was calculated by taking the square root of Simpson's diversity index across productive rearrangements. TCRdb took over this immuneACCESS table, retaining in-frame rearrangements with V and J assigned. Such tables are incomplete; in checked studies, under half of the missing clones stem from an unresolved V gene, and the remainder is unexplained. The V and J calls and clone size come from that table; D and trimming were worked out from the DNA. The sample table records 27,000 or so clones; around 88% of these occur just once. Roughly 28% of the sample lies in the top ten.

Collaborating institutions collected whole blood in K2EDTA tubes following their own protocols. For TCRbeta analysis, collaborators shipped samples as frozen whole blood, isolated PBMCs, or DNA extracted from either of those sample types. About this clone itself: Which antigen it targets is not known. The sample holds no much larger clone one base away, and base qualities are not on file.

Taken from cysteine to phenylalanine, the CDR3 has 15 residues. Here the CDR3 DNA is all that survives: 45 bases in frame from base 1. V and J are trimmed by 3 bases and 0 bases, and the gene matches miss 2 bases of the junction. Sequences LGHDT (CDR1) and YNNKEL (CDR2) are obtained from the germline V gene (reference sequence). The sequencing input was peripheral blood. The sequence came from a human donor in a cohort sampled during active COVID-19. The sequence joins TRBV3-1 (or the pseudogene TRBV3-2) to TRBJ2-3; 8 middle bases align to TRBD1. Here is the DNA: TGTGCCAGCAGCCAGACAGGGGCTAGCACAGATACGCAGTATTTT. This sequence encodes CASSQTGASTDTQYF.